Many counts were recorded for the clone carrying this T cell receptor beta chain. As yet, its antigen is unknown. The source of the sample is a study of CD8 T cells in ankylosing spondylitis. V lost 1 base and J 2 bases, leaving 8 bases between the germline ends. This CDR3 contains 14 residues. Germline V lookup: CDR1 MDHEN, CDR2 SYDVKM. Study-wide findings and caveats: Blood from ankylosing spondylitis patients appeared to carry a characteristic roughly 8-variant TCR beta motif. Prior literature has documented some motif variants in synovial fluid and blood from reactive arthritis. Disease-linked clones, CD8+, were relatively rare in peripheral blood.

MiXCR, run by TCRdb on the 5' RACE reads, gives a single entry per CDR3 protein. The data contain 36,000 or so distinct CDR3 sequences, around 15% of them seen just once; the ten biggest clones take up under 35%. This sequence originates from a male donor with ankylosing spondylitis. The chain links TRBV28 to TRBJ1-2; TRBD1 is a possible D gene (5 bases). The sample consisted of synovial fluid, either unsorted or a sorted T cell fraction (not recorded which). The CDR3: CASSLFRQNYGYTF. The CDR3 region has the DNA TGTGCCAGCAGTTTATTTCGACAGAACTATGGCTACACCTTC.